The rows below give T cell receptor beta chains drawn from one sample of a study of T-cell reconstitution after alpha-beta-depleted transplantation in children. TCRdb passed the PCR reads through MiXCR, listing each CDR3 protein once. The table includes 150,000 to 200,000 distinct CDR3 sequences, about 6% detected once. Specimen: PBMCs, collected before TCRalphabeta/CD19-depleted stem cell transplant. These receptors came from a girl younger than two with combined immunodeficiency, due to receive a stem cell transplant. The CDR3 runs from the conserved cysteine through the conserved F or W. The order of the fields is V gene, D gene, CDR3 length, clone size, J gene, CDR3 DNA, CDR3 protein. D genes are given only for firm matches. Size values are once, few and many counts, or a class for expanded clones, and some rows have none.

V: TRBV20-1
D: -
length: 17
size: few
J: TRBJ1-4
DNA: TGCAGTGCTAGTGGGCAGACCATCGGGACAACTAATGAAAAACTGTTTTTT
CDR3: CSASGQTIGTTNEKLFF

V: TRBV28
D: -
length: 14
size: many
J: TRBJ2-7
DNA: TGTGCCAGCAGTTTGGGGGTCAGGTCCTACGAGCAGTACTTC
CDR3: CASSLGVRSYEQYF

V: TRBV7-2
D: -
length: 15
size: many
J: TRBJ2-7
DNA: TGTGCCAGCAGCTTATCCGGGACGGCAGAATACGAGCAGTACTTC
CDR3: CASSLSGTAEYEQYF

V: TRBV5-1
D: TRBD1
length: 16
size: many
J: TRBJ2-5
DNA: TGCGCCAGCAGCGTCAACGGACAGGGGTCACAAGAGACCCAGTACTTC
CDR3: CASSVNGQGSQETQYF

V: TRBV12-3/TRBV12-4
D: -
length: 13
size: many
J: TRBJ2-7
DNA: TGTGCCAGCAGTTCCCTCACCGCCTACGAGCAGTACTTC
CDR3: CASSSLTAYEQYF

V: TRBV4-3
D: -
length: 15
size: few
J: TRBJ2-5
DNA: TGCGCCAGCAGCCAAGACAGGGTGGAAGGGGAGACCCAGTACTTC
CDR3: CASSQDRVEGETQYF

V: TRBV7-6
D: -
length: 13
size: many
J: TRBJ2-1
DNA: TGTGCCAGCAGCTCCGAGGGATACAATGAGCAGTTCTTC
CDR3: CASSSEGYNEQFF

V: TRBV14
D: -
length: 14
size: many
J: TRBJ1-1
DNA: TGTGCCAGCAGCCCTAGGATGGTGAACACTGAAGCTTTCTTT
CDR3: CASSPRMVNTEAFF

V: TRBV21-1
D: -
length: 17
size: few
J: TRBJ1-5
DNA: TGTGCCAGCAGCGATCTTTCCGGGACAGGCCTCAATCAGCCCCAGCATTTT
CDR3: CASSDLSGTGLNQPQHF

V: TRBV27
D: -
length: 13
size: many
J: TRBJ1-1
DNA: TGTGCCAGCACGAAACCAGGGGACACTGAAGCTTTCTTT
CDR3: CASTKPGDTEAFF

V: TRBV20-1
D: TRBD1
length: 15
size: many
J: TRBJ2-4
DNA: TGCAGTGCTACGACAGGGTCGGCAACCAAAAACATTCAGTACTTC
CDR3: CSATTGSATKNIQYF

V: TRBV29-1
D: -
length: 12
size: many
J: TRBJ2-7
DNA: TGCAGCGTTGAAAGTGCGGGTTACGAGCAGTACTTC
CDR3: CSVESAGYEQYF

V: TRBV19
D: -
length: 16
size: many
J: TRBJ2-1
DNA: TGTGCCAGTAGTATAGGAGGGGACCCAATCTACAATGAGCAGTTCTTC
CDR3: CASSIGGDPIYNEQFF

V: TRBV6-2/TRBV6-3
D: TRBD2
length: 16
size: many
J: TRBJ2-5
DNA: TGTGCCAGCAGTCCAATAGCGGGAGAACTCCAAGAGACCCAGTACTTC
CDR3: CASSPIAGELQETQYF

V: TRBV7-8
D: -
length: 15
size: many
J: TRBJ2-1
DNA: TGTGCCAGCAGCTTTCACTTGTCCCTTAACAATGAGCAGTTCTTC
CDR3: CASSFHLSLNNEQFF

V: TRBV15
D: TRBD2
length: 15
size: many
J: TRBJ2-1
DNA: TGTGCCACCAGCAGAGTGGGGGGGGTTAGAGATGAGCAGTTCTTC
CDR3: CATSRVGGVRDEQFF

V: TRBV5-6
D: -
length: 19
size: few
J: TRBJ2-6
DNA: TGTGCCAGCAGCTGGCCCGGACCAACCATTCACTCTGGGGCCAACGTCCTGACTTTC
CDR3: CASSWPGPTIHSGANVLTF

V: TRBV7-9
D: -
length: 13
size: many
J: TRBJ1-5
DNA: TGTGCCAGCAGCGACTATAGCAATCAGCCCCAGCATTTT
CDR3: CASSDYSNQPQHF

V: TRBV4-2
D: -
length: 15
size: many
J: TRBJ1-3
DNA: TGTGCCAGCAGCCAAGACCAGATTACTGGAAACACCATATATTTT
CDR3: CASSQDQITGNTIYF

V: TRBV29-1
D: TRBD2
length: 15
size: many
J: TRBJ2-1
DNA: TGCAGCGTTGCCGGGACTAGCGGGCCAGACAATGAGCAGTTCTTC
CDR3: CSVAGTSGPDNEQFF

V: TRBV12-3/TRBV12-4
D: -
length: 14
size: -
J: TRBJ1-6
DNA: TGTGCCAGCGCCTACGGCTACGCGCATCTGCCCCTCCACTTT
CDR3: CASAYGYAHLPLHF

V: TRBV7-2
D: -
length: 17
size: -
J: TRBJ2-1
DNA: TGTGCCAGCAGCCATCGCCCCTTCAAGTTAGAGGACAATGAGCAGTTCTTC
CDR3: CASSHRPFKLEDNEQFF

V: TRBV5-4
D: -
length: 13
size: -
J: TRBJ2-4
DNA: TGTGCCATCAGCTTGGAGACAGGAAACATTCAGTACTTC
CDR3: CAISLETGNIQYF

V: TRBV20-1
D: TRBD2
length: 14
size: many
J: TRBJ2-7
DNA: TGCAGTGCTGCTCTAGCGGGAGTTAGTTACGAGCAGTACTTC
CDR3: CSAALAGVSYEQYF

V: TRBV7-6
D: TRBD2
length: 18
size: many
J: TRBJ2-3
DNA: TGTGCCAGCAGTTTTCGACTAGCGGGACTCCGCTCCACAGATACGCAGTATTTT
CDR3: CASSFRLAGLRSTDTQYF

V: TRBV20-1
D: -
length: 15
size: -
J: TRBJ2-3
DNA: TGCAGTGCTAGAGGGCAGGTTGATGACACAGATACGCAGTATTTT
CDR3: CSARGQVDDTDTQYF

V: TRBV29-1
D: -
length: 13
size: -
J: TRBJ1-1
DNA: TGCAGCGTTGGGCCGGGGTTGAACACTGAAGCTTTCTTT
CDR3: CSVGPGLNTEAFF

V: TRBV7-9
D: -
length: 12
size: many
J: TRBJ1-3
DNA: TGTGCCAGCGTCGGGGTGGGCAACACCATATATTTT
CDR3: CASVGVGNTIYF

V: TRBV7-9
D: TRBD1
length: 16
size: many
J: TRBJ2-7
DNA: TGTGCCAGCAGCTTAGGACCGGGACAGGGTCCCTACGAGCAGTACTTC
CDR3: CASSLGPGQGPYEQYF